The 20 T cell receptor beta chains in this list originate from one sample, sequenced in a study of CD8 T cells in ankylosing spondylitis. TCRdb passed the 5' RACE reads through MiXCR, listing each CDR3 protein once. The table has about 150,000 distinct CDR3 sequences, approximately 48% seen once. What was sequenced was synovial fluid, either unsorted or a sorted T cell fraction (not recorded which). These receptors were collected from a male donor with ankylosing spondylitis.

The sample holds a few counts of this clonotype. The chain combines TRBV28 with TRBJ1-5; D ambiguous. V was clipped by 3 bases and J by 4 bases, with 7 bases between them. CDR3 size: 13 residues. Germline V gene sequence: CDR1 MDHEN, CDR2 SYDVKM. This chain's CDR3 is CASSFASNQPQHF. The CDR3 nucleotides read TGTGCCAGCAGTTTCGCTAGTAATCAGCCCCAGCATTTT.

The table lists this clonotype with many counts. The chain couples TRBV7-4 to TRBJ1-5; D ambiguous. Germline V gene sequence: CDR1 SGHVT, CDR2 SQSDAQ. The CDR3 has 18 residues. Trimming took off 2 bases at V and 4 bases at J, with 21 bases between the two ends. CDR3: CASSLLETVGLWNQPQHF. CDR3 nucleotide sequence: TGTGCCAGCAGCTTATTGGAGACTGTAGGTTTATGGAATCAGCCCCAGCATTTT.

V usage is TRBV28 and J usage is TRBJ2-2; D may be TRBD2 (6 bases). This CDR3 is 15 amino acids long. With 6 bases removed from V and 5 bases from J, the gap between germline ends came to 16 bases. CDR1 MDHEN and CDR2 SYDVKM come from the germline V gene. The CDR3 sequence: CASSLFRRGTGELFF. In nucleotides, the CDR3 is TGTGCCAGCAGCCTATTTAGGAGGGGAACCGGGGAGCTGTTTTTT.

CDR3 nucleotide sequence: TGTGCCAGCAGTGAATACCCTAGCGGGGTTGGGGATACGCAGTATTTT. Translated: CASSEYPSGVGDTQYF. The chain employs TRBV6-1 and TRBJ2-3; the match to TRBD2 covers 9 bases. Germline V lookup: CDR1 MNHNS, CDR2 SASEGT. V lost 2 bases to trimming and J lost 6 bases; unmatched junction nucleotides: 9. The CDR3 runs 16 residues.

This sequence joins TRBV4-1 and TRBJ2-7; a weak D match, TRBD2 (6 bases). The length of the CDR3 is 17 residues. Germline V CDR1 and CDR2: MGHRA, YSYEKL. V was shortened by 4 bases and J by 5 bases, with 24 bases between the two germline ends. The CDR3 bases are TGCGCCAGCAGCCCGGGGAGGTTGCGGGAACCTCGGAACGAGCAGTACTTC. It is translated as CASSPGRLREPRNEQYF.

The table lists this clonotype with a few counts. V and J are TRBV19 and TRBJ2-6; D assignment may be TRBD1 or TRBD2 (5 bases each). The V end was cut by 1 base, the J end by 0 bases, with 13 bases between. Germline V lookup: CDR1 LNHDA, CDR2 SQIVND (reference sequence). The CDR3 length is 18 residues. CDR3 amino acids: CASSIVRGSGSGANVLTF. For the CDR3, the DNA is TGTGCCAGTAGTATAGTCCGGGGCTCAGGCTCTGGGGCCAACGTCCTGACTTTC.

CDR3 sequence (DNA): TGCAGCGTTGAAGTTTGGTCCCAATGGGGACAAGAGACCCAGTACTTC. The encoded protein is CSVEVWSQWGQETQYF. The chain carries TRBV29-1 and TRBJ2-5; D is unresolved. V was cut by 1 base and J by 2 bases, with 17 bases left in between. This CDR3 region has 16 residues. Germline loops: CDR1 SQVTM, CDR2 ANQGSEA.

This clonotype has a handful of counts. This sequence joins TRBV12-5 and TRBJ2-1; either TRBD1 or TRBD2 may supply D (5 bases each). CDR3 length equals 17 residues. The germline V gene has CDR1 LGHNT and CDR2 FRNRAP. The ends were cut back, 3 bases at V and 2 bases at J, with 17 bases in the middle. CDR3 coding DNA: TGTGCTAGTGGTTTAGCCCAGTGGGGGTGGCCCTACAATGAGCAGTTCTTC. Protein: CASGLAQWGWPYNEQFF.

This clonotype was seen only once. The chain joins TRBV2 to TRBJ2-1, with D possibly TRBD1 on 5 matching bases. The germline V and J ends were trimmed by 2 bases and 4 bases, with 18 bases remaining between them. Per the germline V gene, CDR1 is SNHLY and CDR2 is FYNNEI. The CDR3 consists of 17 residues. CDR3 DNA sequence: TGTGCCAGCAGTGAAAGTGGACAACGGTGGGTTTACAATGAGCAGTTCTTC. It codes for CASSESGQRWVYNEQFF.

The chain joins TRBV20-1 to TRBJ2-3; 16 bases fit TRBD2. This CDR3 is 18 amino acids long. Germline CDR1 and CDR2: DFQATT and SNEGSKA (reference sequence). The V gene end was trimmed by 4 bases and the J gene end by 2 bases; junction bases not matched to a gene: 9. The CDR3 sequence is CSAIGGLAGGSPTDTQYF. CDR3 DNA: TGCAGTGCTATCGGGGGACTAGCGGGAGGGAGTCCCACAGATACGCAGTATTTT.

This clonotype was seen a handful of times. The V call is TRBV15, the J call TRBJ2-7, with D possibly matching TRBD2 (6 bases). Deletions cut 4 bases from V and 0 bases from J, with 13 bases between. The germline V gene has CDR1 LNHNV and CDR2 YYDKDF (reference sequence). This CDR3 comprises 15 residues. CDR3 DNA sequence: TGTGCCACCAGCATTAGCGGTTCAACCTCCTACGAGCAGTACTTC. Translation gives CATSISGSTSYEQYF.

The CDR3 loop reads CASSPLTGLTVTDTQYF. Here the CDR3 DNA reads TGCGCCAGCAGCCCTTTGACGGGTTTGACGGTGACAGATACGCAGTATTTT. V and J are TRBV5-1 and TRBJ2-3; D unclear. CDR3 length equals 17 residues. V lost 4 bases to trimming and J lost 3 bases, with 21 bases between them. CDR1 is SGHRS and CDR2 is YFSETQ in the germline V gene.

This clonotype was seen at least ten times. V is TRBV30 and J is TRBJ1-2; D possibly corresponds to TRBD1 (5 bases). Germline-derived CDR1 and CDR2 are GTSNPN and SVGIG (reference sequence). This CDR3 region has 12 residues. V lost 4 bases, J lost 4 bases, and 10 bases lay in between. CDR3 coding DNA: TGTGCCTGGAAAGACAGTAGCTATGGCTACACCTTC. Translating it yields CAWKDSSYGYTF.

The chain couples TRBV11-1 to TRBJ2-7; 10 positions agree with TRBD2. J was trimmed by 0 bases and V by 5 bases; bases with no gene match: 16. Germline V CDR1 and CDR2: SGHAT, FQDESV (reference sequence). This CDR3 has 19 residues. The CDR3 is CASSPQRASGSASSYEQYF. CDR3 DNA: TGTGCCAGCAGCCCCCAAAGGGCTAGCGGGAGCGCCAGCTCCTACGAGCAGTACTTC.

This chain links TRBV10-3 with TRBJ2-1; TRBD2 matches at 9 bases. The V gene's germline CDR1 is ENHRY and CDR2 SYGVKD. This CDR3 contains 13 residues. With 9 bases clipped from V and 11 bases from J, the junction kept 11 bases outside the gene matches. This CDR3 reads CAMGLAGNSKQFF. Here the CDR3 DNA reads TGTGCCATGGGACTAGCCGGGAACAGCAAGCAGTTCTTC.

The chain recombines TRBV10-3 with TRBJ2-5; D ambiguous. Trimming took 0 bases from V and 2 from J, leaving 10 bases between them. The germline V gene encodes CDR1 ENHRY and CDR2 SYGVKD. The CDR3 totals 15 residues. CDR3 coding DNA: TGTGCCATCAGTGAGTCGATCGGAACTCAAGAGACCCAGTACTTC. It is translated as CAISESIGTQETQYF.

This CDR3 is CASSLREFNYGYTF. CDR3 DNA: TGTGCCAGCAGCTTAAGGGAATTTAACTATGGCTACACCTTC. The gene calls are TRBV5-6 and TRBJ1-2, with D unresolved. The V end was cut by 2 bases, the J end by 1 base, with 9 bases between. Germline V lookup: CDR1 SGHDT, CDR2 YYEEEE. CDR3 length: 14 residues. Supplemented by reference TRBV5-6 and TRBJ1-2, the full variable domain reads DAGVTQSPTHLIKTRGQQVTLRCSPKSGHDTVSWYQQALGQGPQFIFQYYEEEERQRGNFPDRFSGHQFPNYSSELNVNALLLGDSALYLCASSLREFNYGYTFGSGTRLTVV.

This clonotype was found many times. Written as DNA, the CDR3 is TGCAGCGGTTTACAGGCAAGCGCTGAAGCTTTCTTT. This encodes CSGLQASAEAFF. V gene TRBV29-1 combines with J gene TRBJ1-1; D might be TRBD1 (5 bases). The CDR3 length is 12 residues. Trimming took off 7 bases at V and 6 bases at J, with 15 bases between the two ends. Germline V CDR1 and CDR2: SQVTM, ANQGSEA.

The chain carries TRBV25-1 and TRBJ1-5; tentative D call: TRBD1 (5 bases). V lost 5 bases and J 0 bases, leaving 17 bases between the germline ends. The CDR3 length is 17 residues. Germline V gene data show CDR1 as MGHDK and CDR2 as SYGVNS. The CDR3 protein is CASSSGGTSDSNQPQHF. CDR3 nucleotide sequence: TGTGCCAGCAGTTCCGGGGGAACTTCAGATAGCAATCAGCCCCAGCATTTT.

This clonotype has just a few counts. The rearrangement joins TRBV27 to TRBJ2-7, with 12 bases aligning to TRBD2. The junction had 3 bases not matched to a gene; V was cut back by 4 bases and J by 5 bases. This CDR3 has 14 residues. CDR1 and CDR2 from the germline V gene are MNHEY and SMNVEV (reference sequence). The CDR3 DNA reads as TGTGCCAGCAGTTCCAGACTAGCGGGAGACGAGCAGTACTTC. This translates into CASSSRLAGDEQYF.